Here is one TCR beta chain with its context. Its cognate antigen is unknown. The sample belongs to a study of T cell responses to AZD1222 COVID-19 vaccine. Study details: Second-dose recipients at about 4 or about 12 weeks were treated as one pooled group.

General study findings and limits: A reported finding is that nearly half of spike-specific TCRs target unmutated variant regions. The donor cohort was predominantly white British with a female majority, and clonal diversity may have been underestimated.

The V gene's germline CDR1 is SQVTM and CDR2 ANQGSEA. V was pared by 7 bases and J by 6 bases, with 18 bases between. This CDR3 contains 14 residues. Here immunoSEQ multiplex PCR was the method, and the copy in TCRdb shows in-frame clones only, minus some. This sample has some 120,000 clones, with approximately 87% found just once. The chain couples TRBV29-1 to TRBJ2-2, with D maybe TRBD2 (7 bases). The TCR sequence derives from an adult in good health. Specimen: peripheral blood, collected on day 0 of AZD1222 vaccination. This chain's CDR3 is CSGRGSGGAGELFF. The CDR3, as DNA: TGCAGCGGGCGGGGCTCGGGGGGCGCCGGGGAGCTGTTTTTT.